One and the same sample provided the 22 T cell receptor beta chains below, sequenced in a study of cytomegalovirus exposure and HLA in healthy donors. The protocol was immunoSEQ multiplex PCR, while the TCRdb copy is restricted to in-frame clones and leaves out a portion. The sample gives fewer than 120,000 clones, approximately 90% of which show up once; 1.9% is in the top ten. The sample taken for sequencing was PBMCs. These receptors all come from a woman between 18 and 29 years old in good health and CMV-seronegative.

The V call is TRBV6-6, the J call TRBJ1-5, with unresolved D. Trimming took 7 bases from V and 11 from J, leaving 12 bases between them. Germline V gives CDR1 MNHNY, CDR2 SVGAGI (reference sequence). This CDR3 region has 11 residues. The CDR3 reads CASTRAGAQHF. In DNA form, the CDR3 reads TGTGCCAGCACCCGAGCCGGGGCCCAGCATTTT.

The chain uses TRBV7-2 and TRBJ2-4, with D tentatively TRBD1 (6 bases). The V and J ends lost 2 bases and 8 bases respectively, with 13 bases between them. Germline CDR1 reads SGHTA; CDR2 reads FQGNSA. The CDR3 runs 14 residues. CDR3 nucleotides: TGTGCCAGCAGCTTATCCAGGGGCGTGGACATTCAGTACTTC. Its translation: CASSLSRGVDIQYF.

The rearrangement joins TRBV4-2 to TRBJ2-7; 8 bases align to TRBD2. This CDR3 has 15 residues. The junction had 5 bases not matched to a gene; V was cut back by 1 base and J by 3 bases. The germline V gene has CDR1 LGHNA and CDR2 YNFKEQ. This CDR3 is CASSQGRGVDYEQYF. The CDR3 DNA is TGTGCCAGCAGCCAAGGGCGGGGGGTGGACTACGAGCAGTACTTC.

The table lists this clone with a few counts. This CDR3 is CASSLNGGNTGELFF. Here the CDR3 DNA reads TGTGCCAGCAGCTTAAATGGCGGAAACACCGGGGAGCTGTTTTTT. The rearrangement links TRBV7-3 to TRBJ2-2; D remains ambiguous. This CDR3 contains 15 residues. Trimming took 1 base from V and 2 from J, leaving 8 bases between them. Germline CDR1 and CDR2: SGHTA and FQGTGA.

In its sample, this clone was seen once. The CDR3 region is CASSQDWRSSYNEQFF. CDR3 DNA: TGCGCCAGCAGCCAAGATTGGCGGAGCTCCTACAATGAGCAGTTCTTC. The chain uses TRBV4-3 and TRBJ2-1; D is undetermined. V shed 0 bases and J shed 0 bases, with 9 bases lying between them. Looked up from germline, CDR1 is LGHNA and CDR2 is YSLEER. The CDR3 extends over 16 amino acids.

This chain uses TRBV7-3 with TRBJ2-5; 12 nucleotides align to TRBD2. V dropped 5 bases and J dropped 5; count of bases not matched to a gene: 3. The CDR3 runs to 14 residues. Germline V lookup: CDR1 SGHTA, CDR2 FQGTGA. The CDR3 region is CASSLAGGRETQYF. The CDR3 DNA reads TGTGCCAGCAGCCTAGCGGGGGGGCGCGAGACCCAGTACTTC.

The genes are TRBV6-1 and TRBJ1-5; 8 positions agree with TRBD1. Germline V gene sequence: CDR1 MNHNS, CDR2 SASEGT. J gave up 4 bases and V 8 bases, and 10 bases lay outside the gene matches. This CDR3 spans 15 amino acids. CDR3 coding DNA: TGTGCCAGCGACCTTTCCGGGACAGGAAATCAGCCCCAGCATTTT. Translated: CASDLSGTGNQPQHF.

The CDR3 region has the DNA TGTGCCAGCAGTTTAACCGGACTAGGGCCCTACAATGAGCAGTTCTTC. Translation gives CASSLTGLGPYNEQFF. The chain recombines TRBV28 with TRBJ2-1; 7 bases are shared with TRBD2. V shed 2 bases, J shed 2 bases, and the junction held 6 bases outside the gene matches. The CDR3 covers 16 residues. Germline-derived CDR1 and CDR2 are MDHEN and SYDVKM.

The table lists this clone with a count of one. The chain employs TRBV2 and TRBJ2-3, with 8 bases identical to TRBD1. The germline CDR1 and CDR2 sequences are SNHLY and FYNNEI. Germline trimming cut 7 bases from V and 2 bases from J; bases unmatched to any gene: 2. CDR3 length: 13 residues. The CDR3 here is CASKGQDTDTQYF. The CDR3 region has the DNA TGTGCCAGCAAGGGACAGGACACAGATACGCAGTATTTT.

This clone was seen just once. V gene TRBV5-6 combines with J gene TRBJ2-1; 8 bases match TRBD1. CDR3 size: 15 residues. Germline V gene lookup returns CDR1 SGHDT and CDR2 YYEEEE. The ends lost 2 bases at V and 2 bases at J; junction bases unmatched: 3. In nucleotides, the CDR3 is TGTGCCAGCAGCTTCGGGGGACAGGCCTACAATGAGCAGTTCTTC. Translation gives CASSFGGQAYNEQFF.

The chain links TRBV2 to TRBJ1-5, with D tentatively TRBD1 (5 bases). CDR1 SNHLY and CDR2 FYNNEI come from the germline V gene. The CDR3 covers 13 residues. V lost 7 bases, J lost 2 bases, and 9 bases lay in between. The CDR3 sequence: CASTRVGNQPQHF. CDR3 sequence (DNA): TGTGCCAGCACCAGGGTGGGCAATCAGCCCCAGCATTTT.

Only a few counts were recorded for this clone. This chain links TRBV28 with TRBJ2-7; TRBD1 matches 10 bases. The germline CDR1 and CDR2 sequences are MDHEN and SYDVKM. This CDR3 has 16 amino acids. The V gene end was trimmed by 8 bases and the J gene end by 4 bases; junction bases not matched to a gene: 14. CDR3 protein: CASWAPEDRGIYEQYF. CDR3 coding DNA: TGTGCCAGCTGGGCCCCCGAGGACAGGGGGATATACGAGCAGTACTTC.

The V and J genes are TRBV6-1 and TRBJ1-5, with 7 bases identical to TRBD1. V was pared by 8 bases and J by 4 bases, with 2 bases of the junction left unmatched. The CDR3 runs 12 residues. Germline loops: CDR1 MNHNS, CDR2 SASEGT. CDR3 in amino acids: CASLTGNQPQHF. Written as DNA, the CDR3 is TGTGCCAGCCTGACAGGGAATCAGCCCCAGCATTTT.

V is TRBV4-1 and J is TRBJ2-1, with 8 positions matching TRBD1. This CDR3 comprises 17 residues. J gave up 7 bases and V 1 base, and 12 bases lay outside the gene matches. Germline-derived CDR1 and CDR2 are MGHRA and YSYEKL. CDR3 DNA sequence: TGCGCCAGCAGCCAAGGCCTCGGACAGGGTCCTAAAAATGAGCAGTTCTTC. Amino acids: CASSQGLGQGPKNEQFF.

This rearrangement joins TRBV7-6 to TRBJ2-1; weak D call: TRBD2 (5 bases). The V end lost 4 bases, the J end lost 8 bases, and 12 bases lay between the germline ends. This CDR3 region has 13 residues. CDR1 SGHVS and CDR2 FNYEAQ come from the germline V gene. Here the CDR3 DNA reads TGTGCCAGCAGCTCACGACGGGGTGATGAGCAGTTCTTC. Amino acid sequence: CASSSRRGDEQFF.

V usage is TRBV2 and J usage is TRBJ2-3; possibly TRBD2 for D (6 bases). The CDR3 is 14 residues long. Germline assignment: CDR1 SNHLY and CDR2 FYNNEI. Trimming took off 8 bases at V and 5 bases at J, with 17 bases between the two ends. CDR3 sequence: CASRSGVRVDTQYF. As DNA, the CDR3 is TGTGCCAGCCGCTCGGGGGTCCGGGTAGATACGCAGTATTTT.

This clone was found once. This chain joins TRBV7-3 and TRBJ2-7, with TRBD1 matching 8 bases. Germline trimming cut 5 bases from V and 2 bases from J; bases unmatched to any gene: 20. This CDR3 comprises 19 residues. Per germline, CDR1 SGHTA and CDR2 FQGTGA. As DNA, the CDR3 is TGTGCCAGCAGCGGTCCATCATCCCTCGGACAGGGAATAACCTACGAGCAGTACTTC. It is translated as CASSGPSSLGQGITYEQYF.

The genes are TRBV19 and TRBJ2-5; possible D gene TRBD2, 5 bases. Germline assignment: CDR1 LNHDA and CDR2 SQIVND (reference sequence). The CDR3 has 15 amino acids. With 2 bases removed from V and 3 bases from J, the gap between germline ends came to 13 bases. This CDR3 reads CASSIWVAREETQYF. The CDR3 DNA sequence: TGTGCCAGTAGTATATGGGTGGCGCGGGAAGAGACCCAGTACTTC.

The chain couples TRBV19 to TRBJ1-5; possible D gene TRBD1, 5 bases. The CDR3 totals 14 residues. V shed 1 base and J shed 3 bases, with 7 bases lying between them. Germline V gene lookup returns CDR1 LNHDA and CDR2 SQIVND (reference sequence). The CDR3 nucleotides read TGTGCCAGTAGTATAGCAGGGTACAATCAGCCCCAGCATTTT. Translation gives CASSIAGYNQPQHF. The full variable domain, rest sourced from reference TRBV19 and TRBJ1-5, is DGGITQSPKYLFRKEGQNVTLSCEQNLNHDAMYWYRQDPGQGLRLIYYSQIVNDFQKGDIAEGYSVSREKKESFPLTVTSAQKNPTAFYLCASSIAGYNQPQHFGDGTRLSIL.

The rearrangement links TRBV27 to TRBJ1-1; no firm D call. Trimming took 5 bases from V and 3 from J, leaving 13 bases between them. Germline CDR1 and CDR2: MNHEY and SMNVEV (reference sequence). CDR3 size: 14 residues. CDR3 nucleotides: TGTGCCAGCAGTCAACGGGAGTACTACACTGAAGCTTTCTTT. As protein: CASSQREYYTEAFF.

Only a few counts were recorded for this clone. This chain links TRBV6-6 with TRBJ1-5; possibly TRBD1 for D (5 bases). The CDR3 consists of 12 residues. Germline V CDR1 and CDR2: MNHNY, SVGAGI (reference sequence). The V and J ends lost 5 bases and 12 bases respectively, with 14 bases between them. The CDR3 loop reads CASSLQESDQHF. The CDR3 bases are TGTGCCAGCAGTCTACAGGAATCAGACCAGCATTTT.

This clone was picked up one time. The rearrangement links TRBV6-4 to TRBJ1-2; the match to TRBD1 covers 7 bases. The V and J ends lost 5 bases and 3 bases, in that order; junction bases with no gene match: 3. Germline V lookup: CDR1 MRHNA, CDR2 SNTAGT. This CDR3 comprises 13 residues. The CDR3 spells CASSRTGDYGYTF. The CDR3 nucleotides are TGTGCCAGCAGTCGGACAGGAGACTATGGCTACACCTTC.